The rows below give T cell receptor beta chains drawn from one sample of a study of T cell changes during pregnancy in multiple sclerosis. The repertoire was sequenced with immunoSEQ multiplex PCR; TCRdb's copy has only in-frame clones and lacks some. The table records tens of thousands of clones, around 93% of them present only once. Sequencing used CD4+ T cells from peripheral blood mononuclear cells, obtained in the second trimester of pregnancy. These receptors all come from a female donor with multiple sclerosis, enrolled in a pregnancy study. The CDR3 runs from the conserved cysteine through the conserved F or W. A D gene is named only where the DNA matches it firmly. Not all rows give a size; the values are once, few, many and, for expanded clones, a class.

clone_size	d_call	j_call	v_call	cdr3_aa	cdr3_nt
-	TRBD1	TRBJ2-5	TRBV12-5	CASGRSTGDRETQYF	TGTGCTAGTGGTCGATCAACAGGGGATCGGGAGACCCAGTACTTC
-	TRBD1	TRBJ1-1	TRBV5-1	CASSFRQGAVVTEAFF	TGCGCCAGCAGCTTCCGACAGGGGGCAGTGGTTACTGAAGCTTTCTTT
-	-	TRBJ1-4	TRBV29-1	CSARDNGEKLFF	TGCAGCGCCCGGGACAATGGGGAAAAACTGTTTTTT
-	-	TRBJ1-5	TRBV15	CATSRGVGGQPQHF	TGTGCCACCAGCAGAGGTGTCGGGGGTCAGCCCCAGCATTTT
-	-	TRBJ1-2	TRBV5-6	CASSLLDRPYGYTF	TGTGCCAGCAGCTTACTGGACAGACCTTATGGCTACACCTTC
-	TRBD2	TRBJ2-1	TRBV9	CASSVGIAGVIYNEQFF	TGTGCCAGCAGCGTAGGGATAGCGGGAGTTATCTACAATGAGCAGTTCTTC
-	-	TRBJ2-2	TRBV5-1	CASSLRGIGELFF	TGCGCCAGCAGCTTAAGGGGTATCGGGGAGCTGTTTTTT
-	TRBD2	TRBJ2-1	TRBV5-1	CASSFGLATNSYNEQFF	TGCGCCAGCAGCTTTGGACTAGCGACCAATTCCTACAATGAGCAGTTCTTC
-	TRBD1	TRBJ1-4	TRBV4-3	CASSRMGQSNEKLFF	TGCGCCAGCAGCCGCATGGGACAGAGTAATGAAAAACTGTTTTTT
once	TRBD2	TRBJ2-3	TRBV6-1	CASSEFLAGGPTDTQYF	TGTGCCAGCAGTGAATTTCTAGCGGGAGGGCCCACAGATACGCAGTATTTT
-	TRBD2	TRBJ2-3	TRBV6-1	CASSGLAGGFTDTQYF	TGTGCCAGCAGTGGCCTAGCGGGGGGATTCACAGATACGCAGTATTTT
-	-	TRBJ2-7	TRBV5-4	CASSAEGAGRNEQYF	TGTGCCAGCAGCGCCGAAGGGGCAGGCCGGAACGAGCAGTACTTC
-	-	TRBJ2-1	TRBV28	CASSLAGYNEQFF	TGTGCCAGCAGTTTAGCGGGGTACAATGAGCAGTTCTTC
-	TRBD2	TRBJ2-1	TRBV7-2	CASSFQFGTSGREFF	TGTGCCAGCAGCTTCCAGTTTGGGACTAGCGGGAGGGAGTTCTTC
-	-	TRBJ2-1	TRBV11-3	CASSPGPRARSYNEQFF	TGTGCCAGCAGCCCAGGGCCCCGAGCCCGCTCCTACAATGAGCAGTTCTTC
once	-	TRBJ2-1	TRBV27	CASRREWGYNEQFF	TGTGCCAGCAGACGGGAGTGGGGGTACAATGAGCAGTTCTTC
-	TRBD1	TRBJ1-1	TRBV18	CASSPDRATNTEAFF	TGTGCCAGCTCACCAGACAGGGCAACGAACACTGAAGCTTTCTTT
-	-	TRBJ2-7	TRBV10-2	CASARRDLYEQYF	TGCGCCAGCGCGAGGCGGGACCTTTACGAGCAGTACTTC
-	-	TRBJ1-1	TRBV18	CASSGGMNTEAFF	TGTGCCAGCTCAGGGGGGATGAACACTGAAGCTTTCTTT
-	TRBD1	TRBJ2-7	TRBV5-4	CASSFDRGPWYEQYF	TGTGCCAGCAGCTTCGACAGGGGGCCGTGGTACGAGCAGTACTTC
-	TRBD1	TRBJ2-1	TRBV7-3	CASSLTGTGKYEQFF	TGTGCCAGCAGCTTAACCGGGACAGGGAAATATGAGCAGTTCTTC
-	TRBD1	TRBJ1-5	TRBV6-1	CASSAPGTGEHIFNQPQHF	TGTGCCAGCAGTGCCCCCGGGACAGGGGAACACATTTTCAATCAGCCCCAGCATTTT
-	-	TRBJ2-2	TRBV7-3	CASSQGLGAVGELFF	TGTGCCAGCAGCCAAGGTTTAGGGGCCGTCGGGGAGCTGTTTTTT
-	TRBD1	TRBJ1-2	TRBV18	CASSPRQGVNGYTF	TGTGCCAGCTCACCACGACAGGGTGTGAATGGCTACACCTTC
-	-	TRBJ2-2	TRBV6-6	CASSAGVTGELFF	TGTGCCAGCAGTGCAGGGGTCACCGGGGAGCTGTTTTTT
-	-	TRBJ2-3	TRBV5-1	CASSLSTDTQYF	TGCGCCAGCAGCCTAAGCACAGATACGCAGTATTTT
-	TRBD2	TRBJ2-7	TRBV5-1	CASRRLADSYEQYF	TGCGCCAGCAGAAGACTAGCGGACTCCTACGAGCAGTACTTC
-	-	TRBJ2-3	TRBV7-3	CASSFDRYTDTQYF	TGTGCCAGCAGCTTTGACAGGTACACAGATACGCAGTATTTT
-	TRBD1	TRBJ1-1	TRBV25-1	CASSVQGVTEAFF	TGTGCCAGCAGTGTACAGGGGGTCACTGAAGCTTTCTTT
-	-	TRBJ1-3	TRBV6-6	CASQAPSGNTIYF	TGTGCCAGCCAGGCCCCCTCTGGAAACACCATATATTTT
-	-	TRBJ1-5	TRBV12-5	CASGLVRGTQGNQPQHF	TGTGCTAGTGGTTTGGTACGTGGCACCCAGGGCAATCAGCCCCAGCATTTT
-	TRBD1	TRBJ1-1	TRBV2	CATLLQGAETEAFF	TGTGCCACCCTGTTACAGGGGGCTGAGACTGAAGCTTTCTTT
-	-	TRBJ1-2	TRBV28	CASSLVPSYGYTF	TGTGCCAGCAGTTTAGTTCCGTCCTATGGCTACACCTTC
-	-	TRBJ1-1	TRBV5-1	CASSLDVGFGGWNKNTEAFF	TGCGCCAGCAGCTTGGACGTGGGTTTCGGGGGTTGGAACAAGAACACTGAAGCTTTCTTT
-	TRBD1	TRBJ2-7	TRBV5-4	CASSLTGGYEQYF	TGTGCCAGCAGCTTGACAGGGGGGTACGAGCAGTACTTC
-	-	TRBJ2-2	TRBV18	CASSPPGSHTGELFF	TGTGCCAGCTCACCACCGGGCAGTCACACCGGGGAGCTGTTTTTT
-	TRBD1	TRBJ1-2	TRBV29-1	CSAGTGVEANYGYTF	TGCAGCGCGGGGACAGGGGTAGAGGCTAACTATGGCTACACCTTC
-	-	TRBJ2-5	TRBV7-3	CASSSGTHQGETQYF	TGTGCCAGCAGCTCGGGGACTCACCAGGGAGAGACCCAGTACTTC
-	TRBD1	TRBJ2-1	TRBV27	CASSLSGVDRGRYEQFF	TGTGCCAGCAGTTTATCAGGTGTGGACAGGGGGCGATATGAGCAGTTCTTC
-	-	TRBJ1-5	TRBV7-9	CASSFPQSPQHF	TGTGCCAGCAGCTTCCCCCAATCGCCCCAGCATTTT
-	TRBD1	TRBJ1-1	TRBV30	CAWSVQGYTEAFF	TGTGCCTGGAGTGTACAGGGGTACACTGAAGCTTTCTTT
-	TRBD2	TRBJ2-2	TRBV19	CASSSVVGGTVGELFF	TGTGCCAGTAGTTCGGTGGTGGGGGGGACGGTCGGGGAGCTGTTTTTT
-	-	TRBJ1-3	TRBV4-1	CASSSPFSGNTIYF	TGCGCCAGCAGCTCCCCTTTCTCTGGAAACACCATATATTTT
-	TRBD2	TRBJ2-2	TRBV5-1	CASRTSSGVTGELFF	TGCGCCAGCCGCACCTCTAGCGGGGTCACCGGGGAGCTGTTTTTT
-	-	TRBJ2-1	TRBV11-1	CASSERVGDSQFNEQFF	TGTGCCAGCAGCGAGAGAGTAGGGGACTCTCAATTCAATGAGCAGTTCTTC
-	TRBD1	TRBJ1-2	TRBV25-1	CASSTPGQGSYGYTF	TGTGCCAGCAGTACTCCGGGACAGGGGAGCTATGGCTACACCTTC
-	TRBD2	TRBJ2-5	TRBV6-5	CASSSLASGDQETQYF	TGTGCCAGCAGTTCCCTTGCTAGCGGGGACCAAGAGACCCAGTACTTC
once	TRBD2	TRBJ2-1	TRBV19	CASSIRTSGRIGAYNEQFF	TGTGCCAGTAGTATTAGGACTAGCGGGAGGATAGGGGCATACAATGAGCAGTTCTTC
-	TRBD1	TRBJ1-2	TRBV27	CASSYGQGVLYGYTF	TGTGCCAGCAGTTATGGACAGGGGGTGCTCTATGGCTACACCTTC
-	TRBD2	TRBJ2-7	TRBV4-2	CASSPMPSGSSLYEQYF	TGTGCCAGCAGCCCTATGCCTAGCGGGAGTTCCCTCTACGAGCAGTACTTC
-	TRBD2	TRBJ2-7	TRBV10-3	CAIRAGGSHEQYF	TGTGCCATCAGGGCGGGAGGGAGCCACGAGCAGTACTTC
-	-	TRBJ1-1	TRBV19	CASTSRVGTEAFF	TGTGCCAGTACCAGCAGGGTTGGCACTGAAGCTTTCTTT
-	TRBD1	TRBJ1-2	TRBV7-9	CASSSPGQGNYGYTF	TGTGCCAGCAGCTCACCGGGACAGGGGAACTATGGCTACACCTTC
-	-	TRBJ1-2	TRBV27	CASSFGGVQGPYGYTF	TGTGCCAGCAGTTTCGGGGGGGTACAGGGACCCTATGGCTACACCTTC